This TCR beta chain emerged from a study of blood T cells in healthy people across ages. Study information: Capturing about one barcoded beta molecule per two T cells was achieved by template switching.

Sample-barcoded 5' priming and a J-beta primer mix drove a second PCR of 7 to 11 cycles. Researchers report that a template-switch adaptor with 12 random nucleotides tagged each cDNA molecule. Per-sample output comprised a minimum of 2.5 million paired-end reads containing CDR3. From the 5' RACE reads, TCRdb called clonotypes with MiXCR, one entry per CDR3 protein. This repertoire shows about 780,000 distinct CDR3 sequences, approximately 24% found once; its top ten account for 3%. Trimming removed 3 bases from V and 6 bases from J, with 18 bases in between. The CDR3 is 16 residues long. This clonotype was counted only a few times. The same data also went into a second study, on T cells of mothers and their children. That publication notes: Not a single persistent microchimeric T cell clone was detected.

The TCR originated in a boy aged 5-17 years in good health. Source material: blood. The rearrangement uses TRBV12-3 or TRBV12-4 and TRBJ2-1, with a tentative D call TRBD2 (7 bases). CDR3 nucleotides: TGTGCCAGCAGTTTGGGGGGGGGCCTGCCTTCCAATGAGCAGTTCTTC. Protein product: CASSLGGGLPSNEQFF.